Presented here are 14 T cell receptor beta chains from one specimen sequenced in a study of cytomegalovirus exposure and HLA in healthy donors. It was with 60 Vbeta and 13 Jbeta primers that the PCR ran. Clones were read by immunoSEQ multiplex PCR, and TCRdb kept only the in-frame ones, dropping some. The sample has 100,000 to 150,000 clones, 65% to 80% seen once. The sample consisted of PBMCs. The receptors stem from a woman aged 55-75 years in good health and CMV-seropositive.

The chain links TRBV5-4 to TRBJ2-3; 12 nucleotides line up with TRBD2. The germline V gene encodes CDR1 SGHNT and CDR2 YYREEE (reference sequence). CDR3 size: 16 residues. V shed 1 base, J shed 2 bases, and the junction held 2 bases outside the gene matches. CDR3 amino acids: CASSLWTSGTTDTQYF. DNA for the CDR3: TGTGCCAGCAGCTTGTGGACTAGCGGGACCACAGATACGCAGTATTTT. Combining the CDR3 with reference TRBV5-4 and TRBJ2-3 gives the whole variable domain ETGVTQSPTHLIKTRGQQVTLRCSSQSGHNTVSWYQQALGQGPQFIFQYYREEENGRGNFPPRFSGLQFPNYSSELNVNALELDDSALYLCASSLWTSGTTDTQYFGPGTRLTVL.

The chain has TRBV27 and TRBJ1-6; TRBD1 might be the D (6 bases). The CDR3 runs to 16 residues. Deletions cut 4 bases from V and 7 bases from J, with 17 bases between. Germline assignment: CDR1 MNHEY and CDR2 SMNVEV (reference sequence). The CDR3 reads CASSWGSRGSNSPLHF. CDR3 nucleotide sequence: TGTGCCAGCAGTTGGGGGAGCAGGGGAAGCAATTCACCCCTCCACTTT.

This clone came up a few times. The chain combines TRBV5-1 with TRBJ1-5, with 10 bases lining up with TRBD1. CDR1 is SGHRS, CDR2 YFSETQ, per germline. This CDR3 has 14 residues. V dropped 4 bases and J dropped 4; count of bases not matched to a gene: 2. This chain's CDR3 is CASSQGQGNQPQHF. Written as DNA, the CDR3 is TGCGCCAGCAGCCAGGGACAGGGGAATCAGCCCCAGCATTTT.

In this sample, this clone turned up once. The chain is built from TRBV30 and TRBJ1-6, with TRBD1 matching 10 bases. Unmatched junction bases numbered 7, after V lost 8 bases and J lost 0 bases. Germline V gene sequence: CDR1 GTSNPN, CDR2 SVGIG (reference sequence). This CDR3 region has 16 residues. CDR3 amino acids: CALGQGGASYNSPLHF. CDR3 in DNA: TGTGCCCTAGGACAGGGGGGTGCCTCCTATAATTCACCCCTCCACTTT.

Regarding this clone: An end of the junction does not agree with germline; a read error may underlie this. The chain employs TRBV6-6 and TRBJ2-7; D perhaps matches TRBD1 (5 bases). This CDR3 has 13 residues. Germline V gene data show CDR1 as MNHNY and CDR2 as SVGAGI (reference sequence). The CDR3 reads CASSWGPEGALAF. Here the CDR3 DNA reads TGTGCCAGCAGTTGGGGCCCAGAAGGGGCTCTTGCCTTC.

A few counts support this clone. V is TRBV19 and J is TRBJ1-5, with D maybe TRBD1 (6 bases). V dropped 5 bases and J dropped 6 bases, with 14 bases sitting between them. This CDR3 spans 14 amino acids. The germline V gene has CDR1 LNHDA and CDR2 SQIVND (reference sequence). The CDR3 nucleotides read TGTGCCAGTAGTTTGATACAGGGTGGTCAGCCCCAGCATTTT. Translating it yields CASSLIQGGQPQHF.

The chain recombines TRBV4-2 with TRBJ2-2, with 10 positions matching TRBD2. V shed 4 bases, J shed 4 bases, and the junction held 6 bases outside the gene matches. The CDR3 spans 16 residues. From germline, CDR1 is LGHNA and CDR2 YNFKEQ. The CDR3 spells CASSLAGGLGTGELFF. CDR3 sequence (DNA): TGTGCCAGCAGCCTAGCGGGGGGTTTAGGCACCGGGGAGCTGTTTTTT.

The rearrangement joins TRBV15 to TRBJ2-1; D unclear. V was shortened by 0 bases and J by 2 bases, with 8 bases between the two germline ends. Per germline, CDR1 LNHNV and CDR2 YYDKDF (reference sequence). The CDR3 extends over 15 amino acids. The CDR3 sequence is CATSRDGQTYNEQFF. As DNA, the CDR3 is TGTGCCACCAGCAGAGATGGTCAGACCTACAATGAGCAGTTCTTC.

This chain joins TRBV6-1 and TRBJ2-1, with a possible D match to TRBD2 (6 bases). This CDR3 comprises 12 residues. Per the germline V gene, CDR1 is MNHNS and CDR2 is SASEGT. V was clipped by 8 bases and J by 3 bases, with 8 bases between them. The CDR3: CASQDYYNEQFF. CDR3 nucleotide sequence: TGTGCCAGCCAGGACTACTACAATGAGCAGTTCTTC.

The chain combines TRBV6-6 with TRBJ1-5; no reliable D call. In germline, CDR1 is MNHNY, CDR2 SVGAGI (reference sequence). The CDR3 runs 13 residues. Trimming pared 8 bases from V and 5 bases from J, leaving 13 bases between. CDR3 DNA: TGTGCCAGCCAGCCCCAGCGCCATCAGCCCCAGCATTTT. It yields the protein CASQPQRHQPQHF.

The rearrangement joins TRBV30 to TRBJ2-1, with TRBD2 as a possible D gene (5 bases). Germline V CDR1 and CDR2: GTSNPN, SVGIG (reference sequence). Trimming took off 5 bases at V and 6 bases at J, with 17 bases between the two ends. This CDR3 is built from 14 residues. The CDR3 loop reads CAWAPGIGFNEQFF. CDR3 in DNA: TGTGCCTGGGCTCCGGGGATTGGGTTCAATGAGCAGTTCTTC.

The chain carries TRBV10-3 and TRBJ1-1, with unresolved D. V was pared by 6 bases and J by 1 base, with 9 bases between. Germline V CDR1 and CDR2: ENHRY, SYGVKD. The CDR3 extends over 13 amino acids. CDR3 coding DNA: TGTGCCATCAGCGAACTACCGAACACTGAAGCTTTCTTT. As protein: CAISELPNTEAFF.

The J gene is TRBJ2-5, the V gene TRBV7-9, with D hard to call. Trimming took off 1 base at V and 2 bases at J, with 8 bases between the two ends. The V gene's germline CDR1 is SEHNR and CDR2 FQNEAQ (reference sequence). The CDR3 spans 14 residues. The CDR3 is CASSLVLSQETQYF. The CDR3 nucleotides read TGTGCCAGCAGCTTAGTGCTCAGTCAAGAGACCCAGTACTTC.

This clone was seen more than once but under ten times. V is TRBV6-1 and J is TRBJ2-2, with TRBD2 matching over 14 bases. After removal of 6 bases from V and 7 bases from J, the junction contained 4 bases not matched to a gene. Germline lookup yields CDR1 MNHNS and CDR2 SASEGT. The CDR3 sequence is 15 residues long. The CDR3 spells CASRGTSGGIGELFF. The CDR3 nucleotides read TGTGCCAGCAGAGGGACTAGCGGGGGAATCGGGGAGCTGTTTTTT.